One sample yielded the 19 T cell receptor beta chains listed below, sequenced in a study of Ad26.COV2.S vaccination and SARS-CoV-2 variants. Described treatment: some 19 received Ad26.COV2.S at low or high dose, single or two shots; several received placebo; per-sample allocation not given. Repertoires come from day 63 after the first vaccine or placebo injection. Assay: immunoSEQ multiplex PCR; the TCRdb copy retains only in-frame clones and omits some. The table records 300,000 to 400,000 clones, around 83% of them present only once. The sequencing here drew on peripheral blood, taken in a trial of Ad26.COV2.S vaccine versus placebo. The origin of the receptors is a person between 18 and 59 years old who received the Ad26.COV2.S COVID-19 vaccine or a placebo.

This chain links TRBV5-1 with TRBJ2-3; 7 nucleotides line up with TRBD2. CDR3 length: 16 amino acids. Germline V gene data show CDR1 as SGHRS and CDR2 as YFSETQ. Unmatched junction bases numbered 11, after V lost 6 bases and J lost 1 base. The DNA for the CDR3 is TGCGCCAGCACTAGGGAGGGCCTGGGGGGCACAGATACGCAGTATTTT. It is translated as CASTREGLGGTDTQYF. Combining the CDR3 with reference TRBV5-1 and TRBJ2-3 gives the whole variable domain KAGVTQTPRYLIKTRGQQVTLSCSPISGHRSVSWYQQTPGQGLQFLFEYFSETQRNKGNFPGRFSGRQFSNSRSEMNVSTLELGDSALYLCASTREGLGGTDTQYFGPGTRLTVL.

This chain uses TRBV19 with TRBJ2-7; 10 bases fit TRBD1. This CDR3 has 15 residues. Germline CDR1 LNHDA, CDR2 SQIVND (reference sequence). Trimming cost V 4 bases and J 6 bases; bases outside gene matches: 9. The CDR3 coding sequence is TGTGCCAGTAGTAAGGGGACAGGGGTACCTGGCGAGCAGTACTTC. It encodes CASSKGTGVPGEQYF.

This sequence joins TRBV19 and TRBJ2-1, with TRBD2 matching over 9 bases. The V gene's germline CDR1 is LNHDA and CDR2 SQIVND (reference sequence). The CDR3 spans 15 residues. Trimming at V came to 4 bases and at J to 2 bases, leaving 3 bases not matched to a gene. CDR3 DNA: TGTGCCAGTAGTACGCGCGGGGGGGCCTACAATGAGCAGTTCTTC. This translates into CASSTRGGAYNEQFF.

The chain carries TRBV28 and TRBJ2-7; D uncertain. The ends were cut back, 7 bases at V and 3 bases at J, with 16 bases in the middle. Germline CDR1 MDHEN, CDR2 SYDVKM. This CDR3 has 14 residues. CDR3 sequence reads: CASTSPWGNYEQYF. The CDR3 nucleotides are TGTGCCAGCACCTCCCCCTGGGGAAACTACGAGCAGTACTTC.

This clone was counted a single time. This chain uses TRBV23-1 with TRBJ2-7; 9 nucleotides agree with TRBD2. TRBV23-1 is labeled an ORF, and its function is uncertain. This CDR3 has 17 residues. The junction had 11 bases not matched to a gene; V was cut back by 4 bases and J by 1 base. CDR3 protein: CASSLPASGEISYEQYF. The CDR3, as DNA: TGCGCCAGCAGTCTCCCTGCTAGCGGGGAAATATCCTACGAGCAGTACTTC.

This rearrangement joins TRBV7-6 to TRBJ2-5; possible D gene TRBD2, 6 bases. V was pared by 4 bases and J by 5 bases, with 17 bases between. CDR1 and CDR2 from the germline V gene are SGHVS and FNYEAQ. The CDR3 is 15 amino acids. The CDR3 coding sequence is TGTGCCAGCAGCTCGCTCGGGACGGAGGGGGAGACCCAGTACTTC. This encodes CASSSLGTEGETQYF. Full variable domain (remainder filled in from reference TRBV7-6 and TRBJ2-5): GAGVSQSPRYKVTKRGQDVALRCDPISGHVSLYWYRQALGQGPEFLTYFNYEAQQDKSGLPNDRFSAERPEGSISTLTIQRTEQRDSAMYRCASSSLGTEGETQYFGPGTRLLVL.

CDR3: CASSINRQGKAGELFF. The CDR3 nucleotides are TGTGCCAGTAGTATAAATCGGCAGGGTAAGGCCGGGGAGCTGTTTTTT. This chain links TRBV19 with TRBJ2-2; maybe TRBD1 (5 bases). Germline V gene sequence: CDR1 LNHDA, CDR2 SQIVND (reference sequence). This CDR3 is built from 16 residues. V was clipped by 2 bases and J by 6 bases, with 16 bases between them.

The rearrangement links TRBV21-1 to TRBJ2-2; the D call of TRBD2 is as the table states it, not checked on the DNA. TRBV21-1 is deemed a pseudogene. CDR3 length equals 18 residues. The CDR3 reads CAQGGAPTNRSITGELFF. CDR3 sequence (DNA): TGTGCCCAAGGAGGGGCACCGACAAACCGATCAATCACCGGGGAGCTGTTTTTT.

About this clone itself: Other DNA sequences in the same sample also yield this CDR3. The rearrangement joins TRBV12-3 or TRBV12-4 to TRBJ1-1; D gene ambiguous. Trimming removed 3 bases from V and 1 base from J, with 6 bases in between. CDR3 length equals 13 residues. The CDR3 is CASSFGRNTEAFF. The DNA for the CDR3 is TGTGCCAGCAGTTTCGGCCGGAACACTGAAGCTTTCTTT.

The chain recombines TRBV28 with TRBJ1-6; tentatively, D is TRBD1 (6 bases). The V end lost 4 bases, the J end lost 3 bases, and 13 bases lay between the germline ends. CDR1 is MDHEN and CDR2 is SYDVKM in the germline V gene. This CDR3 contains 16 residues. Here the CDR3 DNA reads TGTGCCAGCAGTTCACTTGTAGGGGGCTATAATTCACCCCTCCACTTT. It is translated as CASSSLVGGYNSPLHF.

CDR3 in DNA: TGTGCCAGCAGTCCTCAGGGGAACGGAAACACCATATATTTT. It codes for CASSPQGNGNTIYF. The chain is built from TRBV6-5 and TRBJ1-3, with D possibly matching TRBD1 (6 bases). The V end lost 5 bases, the J end lost 4 bases, and 12 bases lay between the germline ends. Germline-derived CDR1 and CDR2 are MNHEY and SVGAGI. The CDR3 totals 14 residues.

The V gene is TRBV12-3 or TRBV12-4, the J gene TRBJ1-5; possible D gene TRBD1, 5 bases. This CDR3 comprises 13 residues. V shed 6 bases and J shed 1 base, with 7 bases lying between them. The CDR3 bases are TGTGCCAGCAGGGGGGACAGCAATCAGCCCCAGCATTTT. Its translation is CASRGDSNQPQHF.

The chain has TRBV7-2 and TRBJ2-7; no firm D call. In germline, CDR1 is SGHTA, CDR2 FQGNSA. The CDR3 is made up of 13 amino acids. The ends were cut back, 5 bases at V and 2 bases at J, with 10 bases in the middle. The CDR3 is CASSTGPTYEQYF. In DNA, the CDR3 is TGTGCCAGCAGCACCGGACCAACCTACGAGCAGTACTTC.

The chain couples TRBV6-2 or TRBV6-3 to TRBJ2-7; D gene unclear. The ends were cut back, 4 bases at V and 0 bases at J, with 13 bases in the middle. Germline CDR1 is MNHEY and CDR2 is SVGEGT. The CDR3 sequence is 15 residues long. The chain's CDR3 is CASSSGGAISYEQYF. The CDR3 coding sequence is TGTGCCAGCAGTTCCGGCGGAGCAATCTCCTACGAGCAGTACTTC.

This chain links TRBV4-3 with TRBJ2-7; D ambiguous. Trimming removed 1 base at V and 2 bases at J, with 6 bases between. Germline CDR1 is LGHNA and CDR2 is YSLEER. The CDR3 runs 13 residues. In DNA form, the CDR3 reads TGCGCCAGCAGCCAAGCCCTTACCTACGAGCAGTACTTC. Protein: CASSQALTYEQYF.

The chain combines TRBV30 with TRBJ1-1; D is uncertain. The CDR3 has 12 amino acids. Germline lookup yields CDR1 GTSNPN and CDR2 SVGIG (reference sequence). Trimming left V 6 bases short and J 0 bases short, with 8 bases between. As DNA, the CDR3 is TGTGCCTGCCTCTCCCTGAACACTGAAGCTTTCTTT. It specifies CACLSLNTEAFF.

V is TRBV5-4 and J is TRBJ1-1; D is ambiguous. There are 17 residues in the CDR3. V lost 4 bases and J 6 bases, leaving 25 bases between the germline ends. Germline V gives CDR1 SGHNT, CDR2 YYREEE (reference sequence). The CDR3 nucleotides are TGTGCCAGCAGCCACGAATGGGGTACAGAAGCGTGGTCTGAAGCTTTCTTT. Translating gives CASSHEWGTEAWSEAFF.

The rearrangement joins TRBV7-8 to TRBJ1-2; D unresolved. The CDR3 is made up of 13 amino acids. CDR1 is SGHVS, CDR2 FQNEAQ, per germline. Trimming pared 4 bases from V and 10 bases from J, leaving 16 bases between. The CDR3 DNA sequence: TGTGCCAGCAGCTCCCCTGGGCAGATTGACTACACCTTC. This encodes CASSSPGQIDYTF.

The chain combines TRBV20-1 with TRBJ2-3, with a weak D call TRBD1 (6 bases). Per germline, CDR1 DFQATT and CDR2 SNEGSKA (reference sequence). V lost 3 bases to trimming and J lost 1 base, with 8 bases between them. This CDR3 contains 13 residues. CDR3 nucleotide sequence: TGCAGTGCTAGTTACAGGGGCACAGATACGCAGTATTTT. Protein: CSASYRGTDTQYF.